These T cell receptor beta chains were read from a single sample in a study of HIV-infected children after antiretroviral therapy interruption. TCRdb independently ran MiXCR on the 3' RACE reads; one entry per CDR3 protein. The table lists approximately 95,000 distinct CDR3 sequences, approximately 6.9% of them singletons. The sequenced sample was CD45RA+ CD4+ T cells from PBMCs, pooled from several time points, obtained from a donor given antiretroviral therapy, either interrupted or continuous. Receptor source: a pool of human donors with HIV. CDR3s include the opening cysteine and the closing phenylalanine or tryptophan. D genes are given only for firm matches. Clone size is not always given. Where it is, it says once, few, many or a class for expanded clones.

V	size	J	D	CDR3	DNA
TRBV6-1	few	TRBJ2-3	.	CASSAPGLDTQYF	TGTGCCAGCAGTGCGCCAGGGCTGGATACGCAGTATTTT
TRBV27	many	TRBJ2-6	.	CASSSTTTGANVLTF	TGTGCCAGCAGTTCCACGACCACTGGGGCCAACGTCCTGACTTTC
TRBV4-2	few	TRBJ2-7	TRBD1	CASSRGRDRGYEQYF	TGTGCCAGCAGCCGGGGTCGGGACAGAGGCTACGAGCAGTACTTC
TRBV2	many	TRBJ1-3	.	CASSSGRGGDTIYF	TGTGCCAGCAGTTCCGGACGGGGAGGAGACACCATATATTTT
TRBV10-3	many	TRBJ2-3	.	CAISEGSAATDTQYF	TGTGCCATCAGTGAGGGCTCAGCCGCCACAGATACGCAGTATTTT
TRBV19	many	TRBJ1-1	.	CASSIDLMGPAFF	TGTGCCAGTAGTATAGATCTGATGGGGCCGGCTTTCTTT
TRBV2	many	TRBJ1-1	.	CASSDGSFAGNTEAFF	TGTGCCAGCAGTGATGGGAGCTTCGCAGGTAACACTGAAGCTTTCTTT
TRBV7-2	many	TRBJ1-3	.	CASSLPGRINSGNTIYF	TGTGCCAGCAGCTTACCGGGACGGATTAACTCTGGAAACACCATATATTTT
TRBV7-9	many	TRBJ2-6	TRBD1	CASSPRDRGTANVLTF	TGTGCCAGCAGCCCGCGGGACAGGGGGACGGCCAACGTCCTGACTTTC
TRBV10-3	few	TRBJ2-5	TRBD1	CAISRQGANQETQYF	TGTGCCATCAGCAGACAGGGGGCGAACCAAGAGACCCAGTACTTC
TRBV5-1	.	TRBJ1-1	TRBD1	CASSWGQGGTEAFF	TGCGCCAGCAGCTGGGGACAGGGGGGCACTGAAGCTTTCTTT
TRBV2	many	TRBJ2-3	.	CASSEGESENDTQYF	TGTGCCAGCAGTGAAGGGGAATCGGAAAACGATACGCAGTATTTT
TRBV24-1	.	TRBJ1-1	TRBD1	CATSAGYGGQIIEAFF	TGTGCCACAAGTGCTGGTTATGGGGGACAGATTATTGAAGCTTTCTTT
TRBV3-2	many	TRBJ2-3	.	CASSQEIGRATGDTQYF	TGTGCCAGCAGCCAAGAGATTGGGAGGGCCACGGGAGATACGCAGTATTTT
TRBV4-1	few	TRBJ2-6	.	CASSHFAGSTGANVLTF	TGCGCCAGCAGCCATTTCGCAGGGAGCACTGGGGCCAACGTCCTGACTTTC
TRBV7-2	few	TRBJ2-7	.	CASSIRAGKSYEQYF	TGTGCCAGCAGCATACGGGCAGGTAAATCCTACGAGCAGTACTTC
TRBV18	many	TRBJ1-2	.	CASPIMVIYGYTF	TGTGCCAGCCCCATCATGGTCATCTATGGCTACACCTTC
TRBV20-1	many	TRBJ2-1	.	CSAMGDNEQFF	TGCAGTGCTATGGGGGACAATGAGCAGTTCTTC
TRBV15	many	TRBJ2-3	TRBD1	CATSRELAGGSDTQYF	TGTGCCACCAGCAGAGAGTTGGCAGGGGGCTCAGATACGCAGTATTTT
TRBV3-1	.	TRBJ1-1	.	CASSRGVRANTEAFF	TGTGCCAGCAGCCGTGGTGTTAGGGCGAACACTGAAGCTTTCTTT
TRBV5-4	many	TRBJ2-1	TRBD2	CASSQTSGTRGLGQFF	TGTGCCAGCAGCCAAACATCCGGGACTAGGGGCCTAGGGCAGTTCTTC
TRBV4-1	few	TRBJ2-5	TRBD2	CASSQVHLAGVIQETQYF	TGCGCCAGCAGCCAAGTACACCTAGCGGGGGTAATACAAGAGACCCAGTACTTC
TRBV6-4	many	TRBJ2-3	.	CASSVDPAGTDTQYF	TGTGCCAGCAGTGTTGACCCCGCGGGCACAGATACGCAGTATTTT
TRBV15	many	TRBJ1-3	.	CATSRESGAGNTIYF	TGTGCCACCAGCAGAGAGTCAGGGGCTGGAAACACCATATATTTT
TRBV6-6	few	TRBJ2-1	.	CASGDWGHYAEQFF	TGTGCCAGCGGTGACTGGGGCCACTATGCTGAGCAGTTCTTC
TRBV27	many	TRBJ1-6	.	CASSWGQGGNSPLHF	TGTGCCAGCAGTTGGGGGCAGGGTGGTAATTCACCCCTCCACTTT
TRBV19	few	TRBJ2-7	.	CASSRDRISSYEQYF	TGTGCCAGTAGTAGAGACAGGATCAGCTCCTACGAGCAGTACTTC
TRBV30	.	TRBJ2-1	TRBD1	CAWSVRFGLTGDEQFF	TGTGCCTGGAGTGTAAGATTTGGGCTAACAGGGGATGAGCAGTTCTTC
TRBV6-1	many	TRBJ1-1	.	CASSEVGAGNTEAFF	TGTGCCAGCAGTGAAGTTGGGGCAGGAAACACTGAAGCTTTCTTT
TRBV19	many	TRBJ2-7	.	CASSIQKSSYEQYF	TGTGCCAGTAGTATACAAAAGTCGTCCTACGAGCAGTACTTC
TRBV5-1	.	TRBJ1-2	.	CASSSTGDNYGYTF	TGCGCCAGCAGCTCGACGGGGGATAACTATGGCTACACCTTC
TRBV3-1	many	TRBJ2-7	.	CASSVSFSGSSSYEQYF	TGTGCCAGCAGCGTTTCATTTTCGGGGTCGAGCTCCTACGAGCAGTACTTC
TRBV27	.	TRBJ2-3	TRBD2	CASSSGLAGGPINTQYF	TGTGCCAGCAGTTCCGGCCTAGCGGGAGGGCCCATAAATACGCAGTATTTT
TRBV10-3	many	TRBJ1-4	TRBD1	CAIRGQDREKLFF	TGTGCCATCAGGGGACAGGATCGGGAAAAACTGTTTTTT
TRBV12-3/TRBV12-4	.	TRBJ2-7	TRBD1	CASSLQGVDEQYF	TGTGCCAGCAGTTTACAGGGGGTTGACGAGCAGTACTTC
TRBV6-1	.	TRBJ1-1	.	CASSLAGTEAFF	TGTGCCAGCAGTCTAGCGGGCACTGAAGCTTTCTTT
TRBV6-5	many	TRBJ1-5	TRBD1	CASSYPGQGNHPPQHF	TGTGCCAGCAGTTACCCCGGACAGGGGAATCATCCGCCCCAGCATTTT
TRBV6-1	many	TRBJ2-3	TRBD2	CASSESWRETDTQYF	TGTGCCAGCAGTGAAAGTTGGCGGGAGACAGATACGCAGTATTTT
TRBV29-1	many	TRBJ2-2	.	CSFRSANTGELFF	TGCAGCTTCAGATCCGCGAACACCGGGGAGCTGTTTTTT
TRBV5-1	many	TRBJ1-4	.	CASAPDRRNEKLFF	TGCGCCAGCGCGCCGGACAGAAGAAATGAAAAACTGTTTTTT
TRBV5-1	many	TRBJ2-2	.	CASSPTLTQSGELFF	TGCGCCAGCAGCCCCACCCTGACGCAGTCCGGGGAGCTGTTTTTT
TRBV7-2	many	TRBJ2-7	TRBD1	CASSAGQGDYEQYF	TGTGCCAGCAGCGCGGGACAGGGAGACTACGAGCAGTACTTC
TRBV6-1	many	TRBJ1-1	TRBD1	CASRTGRGNTEAFF	TGTGCCAGCAGGACAGGGCGGGGGAACACTGAAGCTTTCTTT
TRBV27	many	TRBJ2-3	.	CASSFMARADTQYF	TGTGCCAGCAGTTTTATGGCCAGGGCAGATACGCAGTATTTT
TRBV20-1	.	TRBJ2-3	.	CSARRRGQNTQYF	TGCAGTGCTAGGAGGAGGGGGCAAAATACGCAGTATTTT
TRBV19	many	TRBJ1-1	.	CASRGTEKNTEAFF	TGTGCCAGTAGAGGGACGGAGAAGAACACTGAAGCTTTCTTT
TRBV7-6	many	TRBJ1-1	.	CASSLGTARTEAFF	TGTGCCAGCAGCTTAGGAACGGCGAGGACTGAAGCTTTCTTT
TRBV14	many	TRBJ2-7	.	CASSQKRDSDFYEQYF	TGTGCCAGCAGCCAAAAGCGGGACAGCGATTTCTACGAGCAGTACTTC
TRBV7-9	few	TRBJ2-6	.	CASSFSSSGANVLTF	TGTGCCAGCAGCTTCAGTAGCTCTGGGGCCAACGTCCTGACTTTC
TRBV28	many	TRBJ2-4	TRBD2	CASSLTSGGPLAKNIQYF	TGTGCCAGCAGTTTAACTAGCGGGGGGCCCCTAGCCAAAAACATTCAGTACTTC